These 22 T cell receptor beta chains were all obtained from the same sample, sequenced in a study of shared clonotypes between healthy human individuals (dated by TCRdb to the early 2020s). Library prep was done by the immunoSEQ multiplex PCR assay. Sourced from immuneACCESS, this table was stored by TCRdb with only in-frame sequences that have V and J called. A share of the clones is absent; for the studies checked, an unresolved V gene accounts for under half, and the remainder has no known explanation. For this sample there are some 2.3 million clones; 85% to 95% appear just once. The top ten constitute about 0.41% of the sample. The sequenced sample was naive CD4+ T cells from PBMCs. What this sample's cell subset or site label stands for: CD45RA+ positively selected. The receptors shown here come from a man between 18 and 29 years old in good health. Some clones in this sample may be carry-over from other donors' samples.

The CDR3 DNA follows: TGCGCCAGCAGCCAAGCTCTGACGAGGGGAACTAATGAAAAACTGTTTTTT. Residues: CASSQALTRGTNEKLFF. The V and J genes are TRBV4-3 and TRBJ1-4; a weak D match, TRBD1 (5 bases). The V end lost 1 base, the J end lost 1 base, and 13 bases lay between the germline ends. Per the germline V gene, CDR1 is LGHNA and CDR2 is YSLEER. This CDR3 is built from 17 residues.

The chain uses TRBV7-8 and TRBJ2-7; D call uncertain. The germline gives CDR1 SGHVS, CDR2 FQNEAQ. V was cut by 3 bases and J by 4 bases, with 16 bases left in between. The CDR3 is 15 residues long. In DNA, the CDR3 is TGTGCCAGCAGCTTTGGACCGAAGCTTGAATACGAGCAGTACTTC. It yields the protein CASSFGPKLEYEQYF.

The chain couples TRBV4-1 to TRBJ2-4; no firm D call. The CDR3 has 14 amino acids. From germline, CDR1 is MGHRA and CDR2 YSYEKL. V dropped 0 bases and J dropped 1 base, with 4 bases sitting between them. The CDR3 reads CASSQEGAKNIQYF. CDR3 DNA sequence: TGCGCCAGCAGCCAAGAAGGCGCCAAAAACATTCAGTACTTC.

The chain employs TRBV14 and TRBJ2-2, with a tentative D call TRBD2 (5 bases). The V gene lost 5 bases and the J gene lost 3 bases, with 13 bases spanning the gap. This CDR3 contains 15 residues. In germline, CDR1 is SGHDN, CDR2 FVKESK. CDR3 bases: TGTGCCAGCAGCAGTCAGAGGGCCTACACCGGGGAGCTGTTTTTT. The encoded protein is CASSSQRAYTGELFF.

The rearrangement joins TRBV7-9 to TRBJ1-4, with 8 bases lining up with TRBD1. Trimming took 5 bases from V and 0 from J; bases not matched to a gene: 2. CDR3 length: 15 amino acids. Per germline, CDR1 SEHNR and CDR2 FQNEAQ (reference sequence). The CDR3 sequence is CASSGGQATNEKLFF. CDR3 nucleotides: TGTGCCAGCAGCGGGGGACAGGCAACTAATGAAAAACTGTTTTTT.

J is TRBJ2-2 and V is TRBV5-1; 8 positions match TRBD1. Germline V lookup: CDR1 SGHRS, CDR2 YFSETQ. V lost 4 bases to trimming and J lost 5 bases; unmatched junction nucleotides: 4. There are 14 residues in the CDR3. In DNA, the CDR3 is TGCGCCAGCAGCATGACAGGGGATACCGGGGAGCTGTTTTTT. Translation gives CASSMTGDTGELFF.

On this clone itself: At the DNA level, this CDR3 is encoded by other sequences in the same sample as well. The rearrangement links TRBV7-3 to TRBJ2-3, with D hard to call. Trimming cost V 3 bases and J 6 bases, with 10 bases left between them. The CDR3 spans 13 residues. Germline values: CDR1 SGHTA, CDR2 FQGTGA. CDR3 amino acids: CASSFNPGDTQYF. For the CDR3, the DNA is TGTGCCAGCAGCTTCAACCCTGGGGATACGCAGTATTTT.

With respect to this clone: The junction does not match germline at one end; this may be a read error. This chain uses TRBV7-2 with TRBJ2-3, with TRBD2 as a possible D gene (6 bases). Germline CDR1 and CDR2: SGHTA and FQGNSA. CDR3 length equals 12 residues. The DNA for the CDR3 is TGTGCCAGCAGCTCTACGGGACTCCCGCGGGGTTTT. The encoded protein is CASSSTGLPRGF.

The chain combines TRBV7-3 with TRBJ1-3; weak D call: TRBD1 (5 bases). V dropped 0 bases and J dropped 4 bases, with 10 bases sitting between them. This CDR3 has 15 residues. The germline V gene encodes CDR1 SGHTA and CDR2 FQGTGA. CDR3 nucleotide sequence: TGTGCCAGCAGCTTAACACGAGGGGTCGGAAACACCATATATTTT. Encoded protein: CASSLTRGVGNTIYF. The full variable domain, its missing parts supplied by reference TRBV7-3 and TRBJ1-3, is GAGVSQTPSNKVTEKGKYVELRCDPISGHTALYWYRQSLGQGPEFLIYFQGTGAADDSGLPNDRFFAVRPEGSVSTLKIQRTERGDSAVYLCASSLTRGVGNTIYFGEGSWLTVV.

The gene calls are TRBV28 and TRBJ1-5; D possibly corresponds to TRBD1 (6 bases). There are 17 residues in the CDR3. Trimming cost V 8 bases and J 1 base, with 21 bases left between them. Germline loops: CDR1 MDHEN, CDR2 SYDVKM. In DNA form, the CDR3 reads TGTGCCAGCGGTGGGTTACCCGGCAGGGGCAGCAATCAGCCCCAGCATTTT. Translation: CASGGLPGRGSNQPQHF.

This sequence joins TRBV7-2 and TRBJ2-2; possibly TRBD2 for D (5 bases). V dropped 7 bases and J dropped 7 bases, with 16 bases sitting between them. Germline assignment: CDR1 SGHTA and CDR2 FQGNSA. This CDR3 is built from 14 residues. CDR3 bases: TGTGCCAGCACCCTAAGCGGCGCCGGCGGGGAGCTGTTTTTT. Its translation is CASTLSGAGGELFF.

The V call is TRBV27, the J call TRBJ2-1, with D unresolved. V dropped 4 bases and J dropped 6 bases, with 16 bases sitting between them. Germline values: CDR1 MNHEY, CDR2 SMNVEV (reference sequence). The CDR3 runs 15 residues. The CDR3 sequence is CASSSPPGVGNEQFF. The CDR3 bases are TGTGCCAGCAGTTCCCCCCCAGGAGTAGGCAATGAGCAGTTCTTC.

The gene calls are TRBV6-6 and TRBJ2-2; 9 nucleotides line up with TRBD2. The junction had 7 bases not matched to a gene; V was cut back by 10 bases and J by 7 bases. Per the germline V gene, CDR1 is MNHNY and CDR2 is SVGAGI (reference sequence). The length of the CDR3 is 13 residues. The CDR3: CATRLAEGGELFF. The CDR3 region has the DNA TGTGCCACCCGACTAGCGGAGGGCGGGGAGCTGTTTTTT.

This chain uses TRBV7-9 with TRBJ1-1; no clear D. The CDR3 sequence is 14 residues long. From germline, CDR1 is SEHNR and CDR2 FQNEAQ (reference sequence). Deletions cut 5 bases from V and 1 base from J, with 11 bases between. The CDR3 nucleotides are TGTGCCAGCAGCCTGGGGTCGGCGAACACTGAAGCTTTCTTT. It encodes CASSLGSANTEAFF.

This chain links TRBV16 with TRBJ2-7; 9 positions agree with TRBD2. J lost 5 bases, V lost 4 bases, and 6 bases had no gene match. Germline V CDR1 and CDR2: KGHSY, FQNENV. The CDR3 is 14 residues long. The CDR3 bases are TGTGCCAGCAGCCGCCGGACTAGCGTTCACGAGCAGTACTTC. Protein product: CASSRRTSVHEQYF. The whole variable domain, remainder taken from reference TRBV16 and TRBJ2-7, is GEEVAQTPKHLVRGEGQKAKLYCAPIKGHSYVFWYQQVLKNEFKFLISFQNENVFDETGMPKERFSAKCLPNSPCSLEIQATKLEDSAVYFCASSRRTSVHEQYFGPGTRLTVT.

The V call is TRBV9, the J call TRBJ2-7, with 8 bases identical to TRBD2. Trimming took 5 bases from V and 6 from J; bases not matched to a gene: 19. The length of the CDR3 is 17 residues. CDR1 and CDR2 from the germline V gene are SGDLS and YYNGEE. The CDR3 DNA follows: TGTGCCAGCAGGTCCCGTACCCCAGCGGGAGTAGCGAGCGAGCAGTACTTC. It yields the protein CASRSRTPAGVASEQYF.

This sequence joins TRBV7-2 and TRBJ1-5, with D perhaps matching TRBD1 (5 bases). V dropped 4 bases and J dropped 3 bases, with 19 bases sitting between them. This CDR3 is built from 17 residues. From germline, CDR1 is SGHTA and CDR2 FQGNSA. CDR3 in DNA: TGTGCCAGCAGCTCGGGACGGTCCAGAGGACACAATCAGCCCCAGCATTTT. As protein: CASSSGRSRGHNQPQHF. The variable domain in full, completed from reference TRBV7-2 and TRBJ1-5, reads GAGVSQSPSNKVTEKGKDVELRCDPISGHTALYWYRQSLGQGLEFLIYFQGNSAPDKSGLPSDRFSAERTGGSVSTLTIQRTQQEDSAVYLCASSSGRSRGHNQPQHFGDGTRLSIL.

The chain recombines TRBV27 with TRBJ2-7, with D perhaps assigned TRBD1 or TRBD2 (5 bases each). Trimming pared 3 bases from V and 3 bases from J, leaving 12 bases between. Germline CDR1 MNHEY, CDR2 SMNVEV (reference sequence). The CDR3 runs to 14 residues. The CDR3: CASSFPGPLYEQYF. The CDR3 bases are TGTGCCAGCAGTTTCCCGGGACCTCTCTACGAGCAGTACTTC.

The CDR3 nucleotides are TGTGCCAGCAGTGGACTAGCGGTAAACACCGGGGAGCTGTTTTTT. Translation gives CASSGLAVNTGELFF. The rearrangement uses TRBV27 and TRBJ2-2; 10 bases match TRBD2. The CDR3 is 15 residues long. The junction had 2 bases not matched to a gene; V was cut back by 5 bases and J by 2 bases. Per the germline V gene, CDR1 is MNHEY and CDR2 is SMNVEV (reference sequence).

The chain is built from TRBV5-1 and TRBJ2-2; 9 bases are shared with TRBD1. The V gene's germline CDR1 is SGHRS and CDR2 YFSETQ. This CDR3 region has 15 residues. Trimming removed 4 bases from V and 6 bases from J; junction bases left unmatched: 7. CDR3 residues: CASSATQGASGELFF. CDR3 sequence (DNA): TGCGCCAGCAGCGCCACACAGGGGGCTTCCGGGGAGCTGTTTTTT.

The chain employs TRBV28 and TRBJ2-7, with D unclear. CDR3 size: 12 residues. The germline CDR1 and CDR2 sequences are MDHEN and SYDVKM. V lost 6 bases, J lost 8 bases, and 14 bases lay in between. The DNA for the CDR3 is TGTGCCAGCAGCTCTCCCAGGTTGAAGCAGTACTTC. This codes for CASSSPRLKQYF.

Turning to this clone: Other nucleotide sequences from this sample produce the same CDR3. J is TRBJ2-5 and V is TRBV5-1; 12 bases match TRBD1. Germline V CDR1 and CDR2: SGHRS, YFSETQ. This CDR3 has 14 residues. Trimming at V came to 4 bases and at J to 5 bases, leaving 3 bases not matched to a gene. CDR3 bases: TGCGCCAGCAGCCCGGGACAGGGGGCCGAGACCCAGTACTTC. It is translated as CASSPGQGAETQYF. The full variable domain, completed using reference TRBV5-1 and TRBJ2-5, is KAGVTQTPRYLIKTRGQQVTLSCSPISGHRSVSWYQQTPGQGLQFLFEYFSETQRNKGNFPGRFSGRQFSNSRSEMNVSTLELGDSALYLCASSPGQGAETQYFGPGTRLLVL.